The 10 T cell receptor beta chains below were found in one sample sequenced in a study of T cells expressing NK-cell markers. TCRdb reprocessed the 5' RACE reads and stores each CDR3 protein as one record, lacking DNA. The repertoire table contains about 430,000 distinct CDR3 sequences. Source material: blood T cells: a sorted CD56 or NKG2C T cell subset, CD4+ or CD8+ T cells, or bulk PBMC T cells (not recorded which). The receptors stem from a woman between 50 and 59 years old in good health.

The chain recombines TRBV3-1 with TRBJ2-1; the D call of TRBD2 rests on TCRdb alone, since no DNA is present to check it. The CDR3 contains 18 residues. Germline V gene data show CDR1 as LGHDT and CDR2 as YNNKEL (reference sequence). This chain's CDR3 is CASSFPGLAGGGIDEQFF.

The chain has TRBV3-1 and TRBJ2-1; absent DNA, TCRdb's TRBD2 call cannot be checked. This CDR3 region has 16 residues. Germline values: CDR1 LGHDT, CDR2 YNNKEL (reference sequence). The CDR3 loop is CASSQDPSGAYNEQFF.

The chain carries TRBV7-9 and TRBJ2-3; the D call of TRBD2 rests on TCRdb alone, since no DNA is present to check it. Germline V CDR1 and CDR2: SEHNR, FQNEAQ (reference sequence). CDR3 size: 13 residues. The CDR3: CAATSGIADTQYF.

V is TRBV29-1 and J is TRBJ2-7; TCRdb's D gene call, TRBD1, goes unchecked for lack of DNA. Looked up from germline, CDR1 is SQVTM and CDR2 is ANQGSEA. The CDR3 is made up of 14 amino acids. CDR3: CSGGGQGSSYEQYF.

The rearrangement uses TRBV3-1 and TRBJ2-5. The germline V gene has CDR1 LGHDT and CDR2 YNNKEL (reference sequence). The CDR3 extends over 12 amino acids. The CDR3: CASSQVEDAQYF.

This chain links TRBV29-1 with TRBJ1-1; the TCRdb call, TRBD1, lacks DNA for checking. From germline, CDR1 is SQVTM and CDR2 ANQGSEA. CDR3 length equals 13 residues. This CDR3 reads CSGQGAVSAEAFF.

This rearrangement joins TRBV20-1 to TRBJ2-3; TCRdb names TRBD1, which stays unverified in the absence of DNA. Germline V gene data show CDR1 as DFQATT and CDR2 as SNEGSKA (reference sequence). The length of the CDR3 is 14 residues. CDR3 sequence: CSARNEGRADTQYF.

The chain uses TRBV29-1 and TRBJ2-2; the D call from TCRdb, TRBD1, cannot be confirmed without DNA. CDR3 length equals 13 residues. Germline V gives CDR1 SQVTM, CDR2 ANQGSEA. CDR3 loop: CSGGTVLTGELFF.

This chain uses TRBV5-1 with TRBJ2-2; with no DNA, the TCRdb D assignment of TRBD1 cannot be verified. Germline V gene lookup returns CDR1 SGHRS and CDR2 YFSETQ. The CDR3 covers 16 residues. CDR3 sequence reads: CASGGPRQGDSGELFF.

The rearrangement uses TRBV29-1 and TRBJ2-1; the D call from TCRdb, TRBD2, cannot be confirmed without DNA. This CDR3 is built from 16 residues. Germline lookup yields CDR1 SQVTM and CDR2 ANQGSEA. CDR3 loop: CSVGTSGRSSYNEQFF.